This T cell receptor (beta chain) was recovered during a study of shared clonotypes between healthy human individuals. Germline V CDR1 and CDR2: MNHNY, SVGAGI (reference sequence). This CDR3 has 11 amino acids. Trimming shortened V by 6 bases and J by 1 base, and 3 bases separated the two germline ends. Deep was the level at which the assay was run. Splitting of each subset's genomic DNA was done evenly across several immunoSEQ plates. Input per replicate PCR of unsorted PBMC was about 300 ng DNA, corresponding to some 30,000 T cell genomes. Ten immunoSEQ deep assay plates were used to sequence unsorted PBMC DNA. The protocol was immunoSEQ multiplex PCR, while the TCRdb copy is restricted to in-frame clones and leaves out a portion. Counted here are roughly 490,000 clones, around 80% occurring once; the ten biggest clones make up 10% to 15%.

The chain carries TRBV6-6 and TRBJ2-5; D unclear. The sample taken for sequencing was PBMCs. This sequence originates from a woman aged 40 to 55 in good health. Some clones in this sample may be carry-over from other donors' samples. CDR3 bases: TGTGCCAGCAGAGGCCAAGAGACCCAGTACTTC. It translates to CASRGQETQYF.